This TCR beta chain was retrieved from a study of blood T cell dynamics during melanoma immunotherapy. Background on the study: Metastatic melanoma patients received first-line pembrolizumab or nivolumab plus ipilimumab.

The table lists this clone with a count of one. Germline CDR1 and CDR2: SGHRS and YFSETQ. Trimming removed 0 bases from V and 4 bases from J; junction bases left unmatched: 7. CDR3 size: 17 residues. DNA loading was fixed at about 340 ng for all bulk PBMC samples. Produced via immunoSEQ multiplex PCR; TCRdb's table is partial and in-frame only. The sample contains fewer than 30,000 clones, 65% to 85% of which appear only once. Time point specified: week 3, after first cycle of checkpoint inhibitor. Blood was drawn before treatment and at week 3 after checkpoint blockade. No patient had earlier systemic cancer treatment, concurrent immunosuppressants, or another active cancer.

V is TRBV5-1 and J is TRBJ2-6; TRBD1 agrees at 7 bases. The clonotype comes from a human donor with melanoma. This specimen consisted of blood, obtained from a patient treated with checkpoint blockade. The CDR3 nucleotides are TGCGCCAGCAGCTTGGGAGACAGGGTTACCGGGGCCAACGTCCTGACTTTC. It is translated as CASSLGDRVTGANVLTF.